The 9 T cell receptor beta chains presented below share a single source sample, sequenced in a study of beta chain features in type 1 diabetes. What was sequenced were expressed TCRB transcripts, since all of the isolated RNA had been reverse transcribed. The data were produced by immunoSEQ multiplex PCR, yet TCRdb's version contains in-frame clones alone and is incomplete. The data show 200,000 to 250,000 clones, around 9.6% seen once. The source material was naive CD4+ T cells from blood. These receptor sequences come from a woman younger than 35 in good health.

This clone was counted a few times. V gene TRBV27 combines with J gene TRBJ2-1; D is unresolved. From germline, CDR1 is MNHEY and CDR2 SMNVEV (reference sequence). The CDR3 runs 11 residues. The V gene lost 6 bases and the J gene lost 7 bases, with 7 bases spanning the gap. CDR3 region: CASSPINEQFF. CDR3 coding DNA: TGTGCCAGCAGCCCAATTAATGAGCAGTTCTTC.

This clone was seen more than once but under ten times. The chain combines TRBV29-1 with TRBJ1-1, with D tentatively TRBD1 (6 bases). The CDR3 loop spans 13 amino acids. Germline V gives CDR1 SQVTM, CDR2 ANQGSEA. Trimming shortened V by 5 bases and J by 1 base, and 11 bases separated the two germline ends. CDR3 sequence (DNA): TGCAGCGTTCTGGGGGCTGAGAACACTGAAGCTTTCTTT. It yields the protein CSVLGAENTEAFF.

The rearrangement uses TRBV6-1 and TRBJ1-2, with D maybe TRBD1 (5 bases). V was clipped by 3 bases and J by 3 bases, with 11 bases between them. In germline, CDR1 is MNHNS, CDR2 SASEGT. The CDR3 is 14 amino acids. CDR3 protein: CASSEAGTYYGYTF. CDR3 nucleotides: TGTGCCAGCAGTGAGGCGGGGACCTACTATGGCTACACCTTC.

The rearrangement links TRBV7-9 to TRBJ1-6; D call uncertain. CDR3 length: 15 amino acids. The ends were cut back, 2 bases at V and 8 bases at J, with 13 bases in the middle. CDR1 and CDR2 (germline): SEHNR, FQNEAQ (reference sequence). CDR3 bases: TGTGCCAGCAGCTTACAGACGCGGGGAGATTCACCCCTCCACTTT. This translates into CASSLQTRGDSPLHF.

The V gene is TRBV5-1, the J gene TRBJ2-1; 9 positions agree with TRBD2. V lost 4 bases to trimming and J lost 0 bases; unmatched junction nucleotides: 8. Germline CDR1 reads SGHRS; CDR2 reads YFSETQ. The CDR3 runs to 17 residues. CDR3 sequence: CASSPALAGVSYNEQFF. The CDR3 DNA is TGCGCCAGCAGCCCCGCCTTAGCGGGGGTCTCCTACAATGAGCAGTTCTTC.

This chain connects TRBV11-2 to TRBJ2-7; 10 nucleotides agree with TRBD1. The ends lost 6 bases at V and 4 bases at J; junction bases unmatched: 9. Germline CDR1 SGHAT, CDR2 FQNNGV. CDR3 length: 15 residues. The CDR3: CASRSLKDRGYEQYF. CDR3 coding DNA: TGTGCCAGCAGGTCGCTTAAGGACAGGGGGTACGAGCAGTACTTC.

The chain uses TRBV11-2 and TRBJ2-7; 7 bases map to TRBD1. This CDR3 contains 14 residues. CDR1 and CDR2 (germline): SGHAT, FQNNGV. The V gene end was trimmed by 5 bases and the J gene end by 2 bases; junction bases not matched to a gene: 6. Here the CDR3 DNA reads TGTGCCAGCAGCACGACAGGGATAGCCTACGAGCAGTACTTC. This encodes CASSTTGIAYEQYF.

The rearrangement links TRBV2 to TRBJ1-5; tentatively, D is TRBD1 (5 bases). Germline values: CDR1 SNHLY, CDR2 FYNNEI. V dropped 5 bases and J dropped 2 bases, with 13 bases sitting between them. The CDR3 contains 15 residues. CDR3 protein: CASSYRSFGNQPQHF. In DNA form, the CDR3 reads TGTGCCAGCAGTTACAGGTCTTTTGGCAATCAGCCCCAGCATTTT.

The rearrangement links TRBV7-9 to TRBJ1-3; D is perhaps TRBD1 (6 bases). Between the trimmed V and J ends, which lost 10 bases and 0 bases, there was a span of 10 bases. The CDR3 totals 13 residues. Germline-derived CDR1 and CDR2 are SEHNR and FQNEAQ (reference sequence). The CDR3 sequence is CATRTVSGNTIYF. DNA of the CDR3: TGTGCCACCCGGACAGTCTCTGGAAACACCATATATTTT.